This entry lists 26 T cell receptor beta chains sequenced from one sample in a study of T-cell reconstitution after alpha-beta-depleted transplantation in children. During its preparation, the TCRbeta library received unique molecular identifiers. Using its own MiXCR run on the PCR reads, TCRdb lists one record per CDR3 protein. The profile shows nearly 350,000 distinct CDR3 sequences, around 15% of them singletons. The material was PBMCs, mostly from graft donor cells, obtained 360 days after TCRalphabeta/CD19-depleted stem cell transplant. The receptors were gathered from a male patient between 2 and 10 years old who had a stem cell transplant for acute lymphoblastic leukemia, so the T cells may come from the graft donor.

The chain recombines TRBV9 with TRBJ1-1; TRBD1 matches 7 bases. There are 17 residues in the CDR3. The trim removed 0 bases at V and 5 bases at J, leaving 13 bases unmatched. Germline V lookup: CDR1 SGDLS, CDR2 YYNGEE. The CDR3 bases are TGTGCCAGCAGCGTAGGGCCGACAGGGAACTTCGATACTGAAGCTTTCTTT. It specifies CASSVGPTGNFDTEAFF.

This clonotype came up a few times. The chain combines TRBV7-6 with TRBJ2-5; 7 bases map to TRBD1. The germline CDR1 and CDR2 sequences are SGHVS and FNYEAQ. Trimming at V came to 1 base and at J to 2 bases, leaving 10 bases not matched to a gene. The CDR3 covers 17 residues. CDR3 sequence reads: CASSLGDRLPGQETQYF. The CDR3 DNA reads TGTGCCAGCAGCTTAGGGGACAGACTTCCCGGGCAAGAGACCCAGTACTTC.

This clonotype was recorded many times. The chain carries TRBV12-5 and TRBJ2-3, with 9 bases lining up with TRBD1. The CDR3 is 18 amino acids. Germline values: CDR1 LGHNT, CDR2 FRNRAP. The V and J ends lost 2 bases and 2 bases, in that order; junction bases with no gene match: 11. The DNA for the CDR3 is TGTGCTAGTGGTTTGCCACCGGGACAGGGCTTGTTCACAGATACGCAGTATTTT. It yields the protein CASGLPPGQGLFTDTQYF.

The chain employs TRBV20-1 and TRBJ1-3; unclear D gene. The germline CDR1 and CDR2 sequences are DFQATT and SNEGSKA (reference sequence). The CDR3 length is 17 residues. Trimming removed 8 bases from V and 0 bases from J, with 23 bases in between. CDR3: CSPPKGLCPSSGNTIYF. The CDR3 DNA follows: TGCAGTCCCCCTAAAGGGCTTTGCCCAAGCTCTGGAAACACCATATATTTT.

The V gene is TRBV9, the J gene TRBJ1-3; 8 bases align to TRBD1. Trimming cost V 5 bases and J 4 bases; bases outside gene matches: 8. CDR3 length equals 15 residues. Germline V gene data show CDR1 as SGDLS and CDR2 as YYNGEE. The CDR3 DNA follows: TGTGCCAGCAGTGGACAGGGCATCGGCGGAAACACCATATATTTT. This translates into CASSGQGIGGNTIYF.

The chain has TRBV4-1 and TRBJ2-1; tentatively, D is TRBD1 (6 bases). V dropped 2 bases and J dropped 5 bases, with 13 bases sitting between them. The CDR3 totals 15 residues. The germline V gene encodes CDR1 MGHRA and CDR2 YSYEKL. The CDR3 sequence: CASSQLGGRHNEQFF. CDR3 sequence (DNA): TGCGCCAGCAGCCAACTAGGGGGTCGGCACAATGAGCAGTTCTTC.

This clonotype was found many times. The chain couples TRBV20-1 to TRBJ2-3; maybe TRBD2 (5 bases). Trimming pared 0 bases from V and 3 bases from J, leaving 13 bases between. CDR3 size: 15 residues. CDR1 is DFQATT, CDR2 SNEGSKA, per germline (reference sequence). The CDR3 region is CSARDPGKRTDTQYF. In nucleotides, the CDR3 is TGCAGTGCTAGAGATCCGGGAAAGCGAACAGATACGCAGTATTTT.

This clonotype was picked up a small number of times. The gene calls are TRBV7-2 and TRBJ2-7; a possible D gene is TRBD2 (5 bases). Trimming removed 2 bases at V and 3 bases at J, with 11 bases between. The CDR3 consists of 14 residues. Germline-derived CDR1 and CDR2 are SGHTA and FQGNSA. CDR3 bases: TGTGCCAGCAGCTTAATGGCGGGTGTCTACGAGCAGTACTTC. Its translation is CASSLMAGVYEQYF. Based on the CDR3 plus reference TRBV7-2 and TRBJ2-7, the full variable domain is GAGVSQSPSNKVTEKGKDVELRCDPISGHTALYWYRQSLGQGLEFLIYFQGNSAPDKSGLPSDRFSAERTGGSVSTLTIQRTQQEDSAVYLCASSLMAGVYEQYFGPGTRLTVT.

This clonotype was observed a handful of times. The genes are TRBV7-6 and TRBJ2-6; D is ambiguous. There are 15 residues in the CDR3. V dropped 2 bases and J dropped 2 bases, with 7 bases sitting between them. Germline V gene sequence: CDR1 SGHVS, CDR2 FNYEAQ. The CDR3 nucleotides are TGTGCCAGCAGCTTAAGTCTCCCTGGGGCCAACGTCCTGACTTTC. It specifies CASSLSLPGANVLTF.

V is TRBV4-2 and J is TRBJ2-7; 7 bases fit TRBD2. Trimming took 2 bases from V and 2 from J; bases not matched to a gene: 9. The germline CDR1 and CDR2 sequences are LGHNA and YNFKEQ. The CDR3 spans 16 residues. The CDR3 sequence: CASSQSAQGLTYEQYF. The CDR3 region has the DNA TGTGCCAGCAGCCAATCAGCGCAGGGACTAACCTACGAGCAGTACTTC.

This clonotype was picked up many times. The chain has TRBV7-8 and TRBJ2-3, with 10 bases that match TRBD2. Germline V gene lookup returns CDR1 SGHVS and CDR2 FQNEAQ. V was pared by 3 bases and J by 1 base, with 4 bases of the junction left unmatched. The CDR3 contains 16 residues. The CDR3 region is CASSFLAGVRTDTQYF. CDR3 in DNA: TGTGCCAGCAGCTTCCTAGCGGGGGTACGCACAGATACGCAGTATTTT.

This rearrangement joins TRBV28 to TRBJ2-3; D gene ambiguous. V lost 5 bases and J 4 bases, leaving 7 bases between the germline ends. Per germline, CDR1 MDHEN and CDR2 SYDVKM. There are 12 residues in the CDR3. This CDR3 is CASSITPDTQYF. CDR3 DNA sequence: TGTGCCAGCAGTATTACTCCAGATACGCAGTATTTT.

This clonotype was observed a handful of times. The gene calls are TRBV5-1 and TRBJ2-7; D gene uncertain. The CDR3 is 14 residues long. Trimming cost V 0 bases and J 0 bases, with 7 bases left between them. Germline V lookup: CDR1 SGHRS, CDR2 YFSETQ. The CDR3 is CASSLAYFSYEQYF. CDR3 DNA: TGCGCCAGCAGCTTGGCTTATTTCTCCTACGAGCAGTACTTC.

This chain joins TRBV5-1 and TRBJ2-2, with D perhaps TRBD2 (7 bases). V gave up 4 bases and J gave up 6 bases, with 16 bases separating them. Germline CDR1 reads SGHRS; CDR2 reads YFSETQ. The CDR3 has 15 amino acids. Here the CDR3 reads CASSPLAGAPGELFF. The DNA for the CDR3 is TGCGCCAGCAGCCCTTTGGCGGGGGCCCCCGGGGAGCTGTTTTTT.

The chain employs TRBV7-2 and TRBJ2-3, with no clear D. V lost 6 bases, J lost 4 bases, and 11 bases lay in between. This CDR3 contains 13 residues. Germline values: CDR1 SGHTA, CDR2 FQGNSA. The CDR3 region has the DNA TGTGCCAGCAGTCCACTCCTCGCAGATACGCAGTATTTT. Amino acid sequence: CASSPLLADTQYF.

The gene calls are TRBV29-1 and TRBJ2-6, with D perhaps TRBD1 (6 bases). This CDR3 has 16 residues. Trimming removed 0 bases at V and 0 bases at J, with 9 bases between. CDR1 is SQVTM, CDR2 ANQGSEA, per germline. The CDR3 spells CSVEDRRGSGANVLTF. The CDR3 region has the DNA TGCAGCGTTGAAGATCGCAGGGGCTCTGGGGCCAACGTCCTGACTTTC.

Only a few counts were recorded for this clonotype. The chain combines TRBV29-1 with TRBJ2-7, with D possibly being TRBD1 (5 bases). Germline V lookup: CDR1 SQVTM, CDR2 ANQGSEA. Trimming pared 2 bases from V and 3 bases from J, leaving 23 bases between. The CDR3 is 17 amino acids. CDR3 nucleotides: TGCAGCGTTGAACACTACAAGGGAAGGGGCTCTAACTACGAGCAGTACTTC. Residues: CSVEHYKGRGSNYEQYF.

This clonotype was picked up many times. The chain combines TRBV29-1 with TRBJ1-1; D is uncertain. Looked up from germline, CDR1 is SQVTM and CDR2 is ANQGSEA. The CDR3 totals 11 residues. V lost 3 bases, J lost 0 bases, and 2 bases lay in between. The CDR3 is CSVEVNTEAFF. CDR3 bases: TGCAGCGTTGAGGTGAACACTGAAGCTTTCTTT. Using reference TRBV29-1 and TRBJ1-1 for the parts outside the CDR3, the full variable domain is SAVISQKPSRDICQRGTSLTIQCQVDSQVTMMFWYRQQPGQSLTLIATANQGSEATYESGFVIDKFPISRPNLTFSTLTVSNMSPEDSSIYLCSVEVNTEAFFGQGTRLTVV.

The rearrangement links TRBV5-5 to TRBJ2-1; TRBD2 agrees at 9 bases. The CDR3 is made up of 13 amino acids. CDR1 and CDR2 from the germline V gene are SGHKS and YYEKEE (reference sequence). V shed 2 bases and J 15 bases; nucleotides not matched to a gene: 9. The CDR3 DNA is TGTGCCAGCAGCTTAGAAGGCGGGAGGGTCGGGTTCTTC. It yields the protein CASSLEGGRVGFF.

The chain is built from TRBV28 and TRBJ2-7; tentative D call: TRBD2 (5 bases). From germline, CDR1 is MDHEN and CDR2 SYDVKM. The CDR3 is 17 amino acids. V was shortened by 4 bases and J by 2 bases, with 21 bases between the two germline ends. The CDR3 here is CASSSLQVLDLTYEQYF. The CDR3 DNA follows: TGTGCCAGCAGTTCCTTGCAGGTCCTGGACTTAACCTACGAGCAGTACTTC.

This clonotype was seen only a few times. The rearrangement links TRBV24-1 to TRBJ2-2; D ambiguous. Per germline, CDR1 KGHDR and CDR2 SFDVKD. The length of the CDR3 is 13 residues. V was shortened by 5 bases and J by 1 base, with 4 bases between the two germline ends. CDR3 sequence reads: CATSAENTGELFF. As DNA, the CDR3 is TGTGCCACCAGTGCTGAGAACACCGGGGAGCTGTTTTTT.

The chain links TRBV28 to TRBJ1-2; TRBD1 might be the D (5 bases). Between the trimmed V and J ends, which lost 2 bases and 4 bases, there was a span of 14 bases. The germline CDR1 and CDR2 sequences are MDHEN and SYDVKM. CDR3 length equals 15 residues. In DNA form, the CDR3 reads TGTGCCAGCAGTTTAGGTCCTACAGGCACCTATGGCTACACCTTC. It translates to CASSLGPTGTYGYTF.

This chain connects TRBV4-3 to TRBJ2-3, with 8 bases aligning to TRBD1. This CDR3 comprises 15 residues. The V segment lost 1 base and the J segment 7 bases; nucleotides outside the gene matches: 7. CDR1 is LGHNA, CDR2 YSLEER, per germline. CDR3 in DNA: TGCGCCAGCAGCCAAGGACAGGGGACCGCGAATACGCAGTATTTT. This codes for CASSQGQGTANTQYF.

The V call is TRBV4-2, the J call TRBJ2-7; D ambiguous. CDR3 length: 13 residues. Germline V lookup: CDR1 LGHNA, CDR2 YNFKEQ. V was trimmed by 4 bases and J by 5 bases, leaving 12 bases between them. CDR3 sequence (DNA): TGTGCCAGCAGCCCCAGGATCCGCGACGAGCAGTACTTC. Encoded protein: CASSPRIRDEQYF.

This clonotype occurred a few times. The chain joins TRBV6-1 to TRBJ1-5, with D possibly matching TRBD1 (6 bases). CDR3 length: 15 amino acids. The germline V and J ends were trimmed by 6 bases and 2 bases, with 14 bases remaining between them. CDR1 MNHNS and CDR2 SASEGT come from the germline V gene. CDR3 loop: CASSSTGWGNQPQHF. CDR3 in DNA: TGTGCCAGCAGCTCAACAGGGTGGGGCAATCAGCCCCAGCATTTT.

The chain employs TRBV9 and TRBJ1-6, with a possible D match to TRBD1 (5 bases). The CDR3 has 13 amino acids. The germline gives CDR1 SGDLS, CDR2 YYNGEE. Trimming pared 3 bases from V and 7 bases from J, leaving 8 bases between. CDR3 in amino acids: CASSAGSNSPLHF. The CDR3 DNA reads as TGTGCCAGCAGCGCAGGGAGCAATTCACCCCTCCACTTT.